This T cell receptor (beta chain) originates from a study of shared clonotypes between healthy human individuals. Researchers ran the assay at a deep level. Sorted-subset replicate PCRs used approximately 200 ng of genomic DNA. This amount corresponded to about 30,000 T cell genomes. Only in-frame clones appear in the TCRdb table, and some are missing; sequencing was by immunoSEQ multiplex PCR. This sample carries more than 2 million clones, roughly 94% of them seen once, and the ten largest clones take more than 0.1%. Germline loops: CDR1 MDHEN, CDR2 SYDVKM. CDR3 length: 13 amino acids. Between the trimmed V and J ends, which lost 9 bases and 1 base, there was a span of 12 bases. As for this clone: Its specificity is not known.

Findings and caveats of the study: Clonotypes which were not shared had lower generation probabilities than clonotypes that all four donors shared. Between four donors, naive CD4 clonotypes were shared at a level of roughly 5.5%.

The source material was naive CD4+ T cells sorted from blood. This sample's subset: CD45RA+ positively selected. V and J are TRBV28 and TRBJ1-2; D gene unclear. The clonotype was recovered from a young man in good health. DNA of the CDR3: TGTGCCAGTATAAAGACGGATAACTATGGCTACACCTTC. This encodes CASIKTDNYGYTF.